This is a list of T cell receptor beta chains from one sample in a study of CXCR3-negative and CXCR3-positive naive CD8 T cells. TCRdb reprocessed the 5' RACE reads and keeps a single row for each CDR3 protein, giving no DNA. The data show some 110,000 distinct CDR3 sequences, and the top ten clones hold over 0.35%. Sequencing was performed on naive CXCR3+ CD8+ T cells from blood. The receptor set was obtained from a human donor in good health. Some clones in this sample may be carry-over from other donors' samples. CDR3s include the opening cysteine and the closing phenylalanine or tryptophan.

V	J	CDR3
TRBV4-1	TRBJ2-2	CASSHHEDRANTGELFF
TRBV14	TRBJ1-4	CASSSRVGGEKLFF
TRBV25-1	TRBJ1-1	CASSVTANTEAFF
TRBV5-5	TRBJ2-1	CASSLGAGVGNEQFF
TRBV3-1	TRBJ2-1	CASSQDFEREGDEQFF
TRBV7-3	TRBJ2-1	CASSLEGSTYNEQFF
TRBV20-1	TRBJ1-4	CSARVPDSTTNEKLFF
TRBV15	TRBJ1-1	CATSQGPEAFF
TRBV29-1	TRBJ2-2	CSVERPNTGELFF
TRBV11-2	TRBJ2-7	CASSPAGTSGYEQYF
TRBV4-1	TRBJ2-7	CASSHPRGTSGTYEQYF
TRBV7-2	TRBJ2-1	CASSFGPNEQFF
TRBV12-3/TRBV12-4	TRBJ2-7	CASSLGGGGSSYEQYF
TRBV9	TRBJ2-5	CASSAGQGSQETQYF
TRBV2	TRBJ2-7	CASSVPLTGTGNYEQYF
TRBV7-6	TRBJ2-7	CASSFEGATREQYF
TRBV4-3	TRBJ1-5	CASSQEGARNQPQHF
TRBV29-1	TRBJ2-7	CSVLSGRGEQYF
TRBV9	TRBJ2-7	CASSVGTGELYEQYF
TRBV27	TRBJ1-1	CASSLSFNTEAFF
TRBV29-1	TRBJ1-4	CSALEGQSNEKLFF
TRBV19	TRBJ2-7	CASSIVLGTYEQYF
TRBV3-1	TRBJ2-2	CASSHSRANTGELFF
TRBV19	TRBJ2-7	CASSITDTYEQYF
TRBV29-1	TRBJ2-6	CSVEGGQGLGANVLTF
TRBV20-1	TRBJ2-3	CSARDPISGLARTDTQYF
TRBV7-9	TRBJ2-1	CASSWDRTVSYNEQFF
TRBV5-4	TRBJ1-1	CASSSTDRNTEAFF
TRBV19	TRBJ2-3	CASSGGPLDTQYF
TRBV12-3/TRBV12-4	TRBJ2-2	CASSGGTSGGAAGELFF
TRBV30	TRBJ2-7	CAWKGGLEQYF
TRBV3-1	TRBJ2-1	CASSDTLVSYNEQFF
TRBV3-1	TRBJ2-1	CASGDRNNEQFF
TRBV7-7	TRBJ2-1	CASSLVGMGGDNEQFF
TRBV15	TRBJ2-5	CATSQDRGQETQYF
TRBV6-2/TRBV6-3	TRBJ2-7	CASSYSIELAFNEQYF
TRBV10-3	TRBJ2-1	CAISPERDLYYNEQFF
TRBV7-2	TRBJ2-2	CASSLSYLLELFF
TRBV12-3/TRBV12-4	TRBJ1-2	CASSPTRQGWGYGYTF
TRBV7-9	TRBJ2-7	CASSDTTGLPYEQYF
TRBV7-6	TRBJ2-3	CASSPLASGDTDTQYF
TRBV3-1	TRBJ1-2	CASSPNPGTALDYGYTF
TRBV29-1	TRBJ2-1	CSVEEAGWSYNEQFF
TRBV7-3	TRBJ2-3	CASRPSGGDTQYF
TRBV4-3	TRBJ2-5	CASSRLLDGDQETQYF
TRBV7-2	TRBJ2-1	CASSLVTSNEQFF
TRBV7-3	TRBJ2-2	CASSPGQGRTGELFF
TRBV30	TRBJ2-2	CAWRVEAGELFF
TRBV6-6	TRBJ2-7	CASSLGGNEQYF
TRBV28	TRBJ1-1	CASSLTNMNTEAFF
TRBV19	TRBJ2-2	CASNEGNTGELFF
TRBV5-1	TRBJ2-7	CASSSQGPYEQYF
TRBV27	TRBJ2-7	CASSWDGAMISYEQYF
TRBV12-3/TRBV12-4	TRBJ1-4	CASSNTGQPNEKLFF
TRBV27	TRBJ1-5	CASSLYLGFQPQHF
TRBV20-1	TRBJ2-7	CSASPGAGPLEQYF
TRBV2	TRBJ2-7	CASSEVARNRRTNEQYF
TRBV6-5	TRBJ2-1	CASSYGGYVEQFF
TRBV9	TRBJ2-7	CASSPRTGLEQYF